This TCR beta chain was documented in a study of cytomegalovirus exposure and HLA in healthy donors. Whole-study results and caveats: Researchers reported that a few CMV-associated chains were confirmed in vitro as CMV antigen-specific. Association of under 20,000 TCR beta sequences with HLA alleles was found at 0.05 false discovery rate in a later analysis.

The CDR3 covers 15 residues. The V gene end was trimmed by 5 bases and the J gene end by 0 bases; junction bases not matched to a gene: 5. Germline CDR1 is SGHTA and CDR2 is FQGTGA. PCR primers comprised 60 Vbeta and 13 Jbeta primers. Libraries were prepared by immunoSEQ multiplex PCR; TCRdb keeps only in-frame clonotypes and omits some of them. The sample includes approximately 190,000 clones, 75% to 80% seen only once; the top ten take approximately 2%. With respect to this clone: Its antigen is not identified.

The sequenced material came from PBMCs. This TCR was sampled from a woman in her 30s in good health and CMV-seropositive. J is TRBJ2-3 and V is TRBV7-3, with 7 nucleotides matching TRBD1. The CDR3 DNA sequence: TGTGCCAGCAGCGGAGACAGGGAGAGCACAGATACGCAGTATTTT. Translated: CASSGDRESTDTQYF.